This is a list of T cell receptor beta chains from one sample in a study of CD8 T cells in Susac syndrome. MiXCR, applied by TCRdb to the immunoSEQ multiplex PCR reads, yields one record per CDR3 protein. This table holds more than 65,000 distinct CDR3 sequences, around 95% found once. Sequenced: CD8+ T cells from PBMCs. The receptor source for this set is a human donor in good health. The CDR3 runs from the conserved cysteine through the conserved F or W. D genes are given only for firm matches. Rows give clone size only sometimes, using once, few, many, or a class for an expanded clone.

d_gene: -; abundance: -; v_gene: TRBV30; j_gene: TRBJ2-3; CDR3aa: CAWSPGGTDTQYF; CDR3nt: TGTGCCTGGAGTCCCGGGGGTACAGATACGCAGTATTTT
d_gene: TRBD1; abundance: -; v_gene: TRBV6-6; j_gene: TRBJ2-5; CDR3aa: CASSPPGQGQETQYF; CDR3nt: TGTGCCAGCAGCCCCCCAGGACAGGGGCAAGAGACCCAGTACTTC
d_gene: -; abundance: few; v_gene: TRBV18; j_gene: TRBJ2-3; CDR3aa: CASSPNGGTDTQYF; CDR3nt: TGTGCCAGCTCACCAAACGGGGGCACAGATACGCAGTATTTT
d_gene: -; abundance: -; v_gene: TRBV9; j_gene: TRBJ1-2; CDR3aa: CASSQGKGGREGYTF; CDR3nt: TGTGCCAGCTCCCAGGGGAAGGGAGGGCGGGAGGGCTACACCTTC
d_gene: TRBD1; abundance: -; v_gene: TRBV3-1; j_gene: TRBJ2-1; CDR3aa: CASSPEDRGLFDEQFF; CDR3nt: TGTGCCAGCAGCCCAGAAGACAGGGGGCTTTTCGATGAGCAGTTCTTC
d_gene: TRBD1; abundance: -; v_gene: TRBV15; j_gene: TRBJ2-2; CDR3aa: CATSTQGAITGELFF; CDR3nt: TGTGCCACCAGCACACAGGGGGCTATCACCGGGGAGCTGTTTTTT
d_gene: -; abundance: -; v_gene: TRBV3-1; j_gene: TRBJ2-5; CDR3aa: CASSQEVGDPSQETQYF; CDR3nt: TGTGCCAGCAGCCAAGAGGTGGGGGACCCCTCTCAAGAGACCCAGTACTTC
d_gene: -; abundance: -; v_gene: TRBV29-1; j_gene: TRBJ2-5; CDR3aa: CSADYREETQYF; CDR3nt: TGCAGCGCCGATTACCGGGAAGAGACCCAGTACTTC
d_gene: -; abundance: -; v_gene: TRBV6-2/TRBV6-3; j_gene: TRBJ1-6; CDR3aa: CASSPLRAGWQSPLHF; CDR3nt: TGTGCCAGCAGTCCTTTGAGGGCAGGGTGGCAGTCACCCCTCCACTTT
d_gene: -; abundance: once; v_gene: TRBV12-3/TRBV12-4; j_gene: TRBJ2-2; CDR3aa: CASSSAGSTGELFF; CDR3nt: TGTGCCAGCAGTTCGGCCGGATCCACCGGGGAGCTGTTTTTT
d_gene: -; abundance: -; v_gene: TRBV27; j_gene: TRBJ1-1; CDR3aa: CASRPFRGDTEAFF; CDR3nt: TGTGCCAGCCGACCTTTTCGGGGGGACACTGAAGCTTTCTTT
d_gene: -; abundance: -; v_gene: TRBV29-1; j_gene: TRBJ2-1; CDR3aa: CSVRTRGQGPYNEQFF; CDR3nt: TGCAGCGTCAGAACCCGGGGGCAAGGGCCCTACAATGAGCAGTTCTTC
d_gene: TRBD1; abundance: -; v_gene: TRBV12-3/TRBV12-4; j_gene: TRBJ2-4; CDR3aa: CASSPRDSGYIQYF; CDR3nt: TGTGCCAGCAGTCCGAGGGACAGTGGTTACATTCAGTACTTC
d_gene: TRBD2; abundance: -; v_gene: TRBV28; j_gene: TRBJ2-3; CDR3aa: CASSPSSGGRDTQYF; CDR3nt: TGTGCCAGCAGTCCTTCTAGCGGGGGGCGGGATACGCAGTATTTT
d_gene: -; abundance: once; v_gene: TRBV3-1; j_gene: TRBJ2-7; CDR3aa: CASSQDRRNYEQYF; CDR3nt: TGTGCCAGCAGCCAAGATCGTCGGAACTACGAGCAGTACTTC
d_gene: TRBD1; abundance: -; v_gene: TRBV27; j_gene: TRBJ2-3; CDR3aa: CASSTDRVVDTQYF; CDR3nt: TGTGCCAGCAGTACCGACAGGGTGGTAGATACGCAGTATTTT
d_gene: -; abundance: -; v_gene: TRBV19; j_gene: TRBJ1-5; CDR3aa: CASIEGRRSNQPQHF; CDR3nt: TGTGCCAGTATCGAAGGCAGGAGATCCAATCAGCCCCAGCATTTT
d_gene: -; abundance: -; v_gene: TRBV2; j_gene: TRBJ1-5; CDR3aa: CASSQMGARQPQHF; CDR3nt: TGTGCCAGCAGTCAAATGGGGGCTAGACAGCCCCAGCATTTT
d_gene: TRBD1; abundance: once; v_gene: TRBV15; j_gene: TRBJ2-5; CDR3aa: CATSTRTGQETQYF; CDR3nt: TGTGCCACCAGCACCCGGACAGGGCAAGAGACCCAGTACTTC
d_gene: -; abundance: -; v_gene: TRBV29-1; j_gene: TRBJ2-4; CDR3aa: CSVVYGDDIQYF; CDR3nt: TGCAGCGTTGTATATGGGGATGACATTCAGTACTTC
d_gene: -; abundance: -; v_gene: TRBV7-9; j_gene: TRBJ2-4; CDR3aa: CASSLRGPLAKNIQYF; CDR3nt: TGTGCCAGCAGCTTACGGGGGCCCTTAGCCAAAAACATTCAGTACTTC
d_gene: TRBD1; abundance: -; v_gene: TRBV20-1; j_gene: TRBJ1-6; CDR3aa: CSARGQGISYNSPLHF; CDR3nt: TGCAGTGCTAGGGGACAGGGCATCTCCTATAATTCACCCCTCCACTTT
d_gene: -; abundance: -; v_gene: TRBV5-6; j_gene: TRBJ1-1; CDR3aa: CASSLSAGFEAFF; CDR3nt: TGTGCCAGCAGCCTCTCCGCAGGCTTTGAAGCTTTCTTT
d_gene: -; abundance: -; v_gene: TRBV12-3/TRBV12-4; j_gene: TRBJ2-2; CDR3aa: CASTPTRTGELFF; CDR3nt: TGTGCCAGCACCCCTACCAGAACCGGGGAGCTGTTTTTT
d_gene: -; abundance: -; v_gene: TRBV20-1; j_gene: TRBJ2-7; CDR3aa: CSARSPASYEQYF; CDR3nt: TGCAGTGCTAGAAGTCCAGCCTCCTACGAGCAGTACTTC
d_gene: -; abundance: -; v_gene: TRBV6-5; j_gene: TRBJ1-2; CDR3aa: CASSPNAPSNYGYTF; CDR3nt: TGTGCCAGCAGTCCCAATGCACCGTCTAACTATGGCTACACCTTC
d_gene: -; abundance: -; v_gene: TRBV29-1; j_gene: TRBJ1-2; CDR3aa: CSVEGSRDYGYTF; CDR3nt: TGCAGCGTTGAAGGTAGCAGGGACTATGGCTACACCTTC
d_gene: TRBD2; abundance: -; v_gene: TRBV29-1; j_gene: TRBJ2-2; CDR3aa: CSVVLSGGSRGELFF; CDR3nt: TGCAGCGTCGTCCTTAGCGGGGGGAGTCGCGGGGAGCTGTTTTTT
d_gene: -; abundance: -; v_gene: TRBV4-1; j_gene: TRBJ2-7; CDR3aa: CASSQDSARGSYEQYF; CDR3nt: TGCGCCAGCAGCCAAGATTCGGCCCGAGGGTCCTACGAGCAGTACTTC
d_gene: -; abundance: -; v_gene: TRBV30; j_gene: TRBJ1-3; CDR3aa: CAWSTLSGNTIYF; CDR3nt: TGTGCCTGGAGTACCCTCTCTGGAAACACCATATATTTT
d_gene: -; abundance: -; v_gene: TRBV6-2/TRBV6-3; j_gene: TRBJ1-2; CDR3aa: CASSPPGHLTNYGYTF; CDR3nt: TGTGCCAGCAGTCCTCCGGGACACCTAACTAACTATGGCTACACCTTC
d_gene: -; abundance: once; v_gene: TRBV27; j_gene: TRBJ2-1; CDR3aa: CASSLSSGSPYNEQFF; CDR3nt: TGTGCCAGCAGTTTATCGTCCGGGTCCCCCTACAATGAGCAGTTCTTC
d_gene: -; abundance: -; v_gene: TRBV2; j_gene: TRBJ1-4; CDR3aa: CASSDLTTNEKLFF; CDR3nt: TGTGCCAGCAGTGACTTGACAACTAATGAAAAACTGTTTTTT
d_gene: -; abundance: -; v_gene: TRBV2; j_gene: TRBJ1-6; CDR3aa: CASRRGSPLHF; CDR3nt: TGTGCCAGCAGAAGGGGTTCACCCCTCCACTTT
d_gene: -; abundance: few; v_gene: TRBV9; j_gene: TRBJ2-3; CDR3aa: CASSRSTDTQYF; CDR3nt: TGTGCCAGCAGCCGGAGCACAGATACGCAGTATTTT
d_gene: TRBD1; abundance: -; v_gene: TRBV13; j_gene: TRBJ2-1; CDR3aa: CASSLGGQGHNEQFF; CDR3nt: TGTGCCAGCAGCTTGGGGGGACAGGGCCACAATGAGCAGTTCTTC
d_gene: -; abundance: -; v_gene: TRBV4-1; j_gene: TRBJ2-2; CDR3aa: CASSQDKSLANTGELFF; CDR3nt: TGCGCCAGCAGCCAAGATAAATCCCTCGCGAACACCGGGGAGCTGTTTTTT
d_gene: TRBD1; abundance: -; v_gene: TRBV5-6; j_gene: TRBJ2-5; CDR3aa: CASSWEGTGMKTQYF; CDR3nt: TGTGCCAGCAGCTGGGAAGGGACAGGGATGAAGACCCAGTACTTC
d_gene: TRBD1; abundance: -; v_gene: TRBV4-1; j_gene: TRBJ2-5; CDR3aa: CASSQLMGQGQETQYF; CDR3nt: TGCGCCAGCAGCCAACTAATGGGACAGGGGCAAGAGACCCAGTACTTC
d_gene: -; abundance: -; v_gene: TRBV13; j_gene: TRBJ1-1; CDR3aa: CASTHTRLEAFF; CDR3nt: TGTGCCAGCACCCATACGAGGTTGGAAGCTTTCTTT